This T cell receptor beta chain appears in the sequencing data of a study of shared clonotypes between healthy human individuals. As for the study in general: Each donor's CD4 naive and CD4 memory cells filled three plates apiece, CD8 naive two, and CD8 memory one.

Using immunoSEQ multiplex PCR, the repertoire was profiled, and TCRdb retains in-frame clones only, with some absent. The sample yields 2.3 million or so clones, over 85% seen once. CDR1 MNHNS and CDR2 SASEGT come from the germline V gene. The CDR3 loop spans 12 amino acids. Trimming shortened V by 5 bases and J by 4 bases, and 6 bases separated the two germline ends. This receptor was taken from a man between 18 and 29 years old in good health. Some clones in this sample may be carry-over from other donors' samples. The V and J genes are TRBV6-1 and TRBJ1-3; D unclear. Sequencing was carried out using naive CD4+ T cells from PBMCs. Regarding subset: CD45RA+ positively selected. CDR3 in amino acids: CASSYTGNTIYF. The DNA of the CDR3 is TGTGCCAGCAGTTATACCGGAAACACCATATATTTT.